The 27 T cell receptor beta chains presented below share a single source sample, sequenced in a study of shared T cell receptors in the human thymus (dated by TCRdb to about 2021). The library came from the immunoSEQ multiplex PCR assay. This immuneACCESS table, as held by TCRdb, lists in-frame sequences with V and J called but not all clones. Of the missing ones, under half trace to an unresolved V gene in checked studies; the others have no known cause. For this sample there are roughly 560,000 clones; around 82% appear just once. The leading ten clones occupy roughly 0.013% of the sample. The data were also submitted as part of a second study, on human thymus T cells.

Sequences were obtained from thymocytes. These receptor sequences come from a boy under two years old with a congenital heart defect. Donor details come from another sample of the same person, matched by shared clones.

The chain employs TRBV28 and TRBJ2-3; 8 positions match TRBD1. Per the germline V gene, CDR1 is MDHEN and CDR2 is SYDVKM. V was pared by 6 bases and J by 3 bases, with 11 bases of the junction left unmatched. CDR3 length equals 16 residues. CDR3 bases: TGTGCCAGCAGCCTCGGACAGGGTAAGGGGACAGATACGCAGTATTTT. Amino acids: CASSLGQGKGTDTQYF.

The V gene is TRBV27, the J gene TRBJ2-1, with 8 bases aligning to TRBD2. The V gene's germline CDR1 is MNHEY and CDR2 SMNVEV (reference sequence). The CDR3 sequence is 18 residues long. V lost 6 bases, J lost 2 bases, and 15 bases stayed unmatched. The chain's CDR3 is CASRTRVERAGAYNEQFF. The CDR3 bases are TGTGCCAGCAGGACCAGGGTGGAGAGAGCGGGGGCCTACAATGAGCAGTTCTTC.

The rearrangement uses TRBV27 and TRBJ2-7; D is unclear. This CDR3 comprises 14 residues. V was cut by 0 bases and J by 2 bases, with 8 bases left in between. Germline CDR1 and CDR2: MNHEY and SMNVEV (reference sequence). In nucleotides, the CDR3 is TGTGCCAGCAGTTTATCGATCCCTACCTACGAGCAGTACTTC. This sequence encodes CASSLSIPTYEQYF.

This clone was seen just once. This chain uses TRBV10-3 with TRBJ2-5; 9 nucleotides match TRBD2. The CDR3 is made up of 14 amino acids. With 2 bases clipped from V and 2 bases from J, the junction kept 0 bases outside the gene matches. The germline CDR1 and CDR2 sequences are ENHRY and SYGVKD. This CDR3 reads CAISETSGQETQYF. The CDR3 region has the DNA TGTGCCATCAGTGAGACTAGCGGGCAAGAGACCCAGTACTTC.

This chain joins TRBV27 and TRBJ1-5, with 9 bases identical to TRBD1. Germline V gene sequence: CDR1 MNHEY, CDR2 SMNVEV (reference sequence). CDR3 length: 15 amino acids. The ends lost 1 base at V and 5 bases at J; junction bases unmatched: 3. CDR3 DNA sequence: TGTGCCAGCAGTTTATTTGACAGGGGGTATCAGCCCCAGCATTTT. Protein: CASSLFDRGYQPQHF.

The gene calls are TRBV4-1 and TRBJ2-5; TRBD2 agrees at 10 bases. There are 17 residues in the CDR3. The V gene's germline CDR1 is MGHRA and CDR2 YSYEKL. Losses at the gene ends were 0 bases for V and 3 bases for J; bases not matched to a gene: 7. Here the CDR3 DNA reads TGCGCCAGCAGCCAAGATCGTCTAGCGGGAGCTGAAGAGACCCAGTACTTC. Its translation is CASSQDRLAGAEETQYF.

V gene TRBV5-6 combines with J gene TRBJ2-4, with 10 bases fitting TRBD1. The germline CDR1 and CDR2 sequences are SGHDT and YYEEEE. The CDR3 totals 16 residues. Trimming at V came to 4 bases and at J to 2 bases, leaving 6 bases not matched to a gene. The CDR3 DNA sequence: TGTGCCAGCAGCCTGACAGGGGGCGCTTCCAAAAACATTCAGTACTTC. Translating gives CASSLTGGASKNIQYF.

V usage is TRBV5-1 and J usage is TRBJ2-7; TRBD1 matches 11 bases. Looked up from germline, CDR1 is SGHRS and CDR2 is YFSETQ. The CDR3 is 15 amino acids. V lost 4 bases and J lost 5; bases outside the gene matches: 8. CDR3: CASSGPGTGGDEQYF. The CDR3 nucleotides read TGCGCCAGCAGCGGTCCCGGGACAGGGGGGGACGAGCAGTACTTC.

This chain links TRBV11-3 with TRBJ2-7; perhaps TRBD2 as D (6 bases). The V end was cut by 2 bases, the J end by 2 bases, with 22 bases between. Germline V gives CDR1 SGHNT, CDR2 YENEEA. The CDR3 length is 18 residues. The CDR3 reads CASSLNREPGEGPYEQYF. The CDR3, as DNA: TGTGCCAGCAGCTTAAACCGAGAGCCGGGAGAAGGCCCCTACGAGCAGTACTTC. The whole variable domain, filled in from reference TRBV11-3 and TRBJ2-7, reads EAGVVQSPRYKIIEKKQPVAFWCNPISGHNTLYWYLQNLGQGPELLIRYENEEAVDDSQLPKDRFSAERLKGVDSTLKIQPAELGDSAVYLCASSLNREPGEGPYEQYFGPGTRLTVT.

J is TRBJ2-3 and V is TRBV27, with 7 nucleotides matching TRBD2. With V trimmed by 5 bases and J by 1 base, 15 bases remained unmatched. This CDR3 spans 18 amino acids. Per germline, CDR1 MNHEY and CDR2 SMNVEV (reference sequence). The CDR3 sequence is CASSPPAGEGRGTDTQYF. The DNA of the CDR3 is TGTGCCAGCAGTCCACCCGCCGGGGAGGGCCGCGGCACAGATACGCAGTATTTT.

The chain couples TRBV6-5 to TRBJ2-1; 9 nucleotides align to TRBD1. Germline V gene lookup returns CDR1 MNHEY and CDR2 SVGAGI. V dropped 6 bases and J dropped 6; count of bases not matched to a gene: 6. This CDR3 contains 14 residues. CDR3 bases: TGTGCCAGCAGCCGGGACAGGGAAACCAATGAGCAGTTCTTC. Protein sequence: CASSRDRETNEQFF.

The CDR3 DNA follows: TGTGCCAGTAGCCCAGGGGGGACTGACCTCTACGAGCAGTACTTC. Translating gives CASSPGGTDLYEQYF. This chain links TRBV19 with TRBJ2-7; TRBD1 is a possible D gene (7 bases). CDR3 length: 15 amino acids. Germline CDR1 reads LNHDA; CDR2 reads SQIVND (reference sequence). V was shortened by 6 bases and J by 3 bases, with 18 bases between the two germline ends. The full variable domain, in which reference TRBV19 and TRBJ2-7 provide the parts outside the CDR3, is DGGITQSPKYLFRKEGQNVTLSCEQNLNHDAMYWYRQDPGQGLRLIYYSQIVNDFQKGDIAEGYSVSREKKESFPLTVTSAQKNPTAFYLCASSPGGTDLYEQYFGPGTRLTVT.

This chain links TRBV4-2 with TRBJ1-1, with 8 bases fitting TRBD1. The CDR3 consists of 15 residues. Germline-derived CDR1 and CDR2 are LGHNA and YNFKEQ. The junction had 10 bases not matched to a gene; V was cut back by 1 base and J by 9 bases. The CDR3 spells CASSQGVTGVAQAFF. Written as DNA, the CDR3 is TGTGCCAGCAGCCAAGGGGTGACAGGGGTAGCCCAAGCTTTCTTT.

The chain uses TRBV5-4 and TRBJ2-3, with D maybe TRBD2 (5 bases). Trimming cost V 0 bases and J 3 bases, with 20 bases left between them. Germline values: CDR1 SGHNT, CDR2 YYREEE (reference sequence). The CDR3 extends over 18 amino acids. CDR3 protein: CASSLEVGGHQGTDTQYF. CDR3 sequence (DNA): TGTGCCAGCAGCTTGGAGGTGGGCGGGCATCAAGGGACAGATACGCAGTATTTT.

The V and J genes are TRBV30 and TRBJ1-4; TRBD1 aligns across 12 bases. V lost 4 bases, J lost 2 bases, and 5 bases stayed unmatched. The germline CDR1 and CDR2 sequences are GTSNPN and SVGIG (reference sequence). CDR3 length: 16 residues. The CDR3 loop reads CAWMRGQGATNEKLFF. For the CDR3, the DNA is TGTGCCTGGATGAGGGGACAGGGGGCTACTAATGAAAAACTGTTTTTT.

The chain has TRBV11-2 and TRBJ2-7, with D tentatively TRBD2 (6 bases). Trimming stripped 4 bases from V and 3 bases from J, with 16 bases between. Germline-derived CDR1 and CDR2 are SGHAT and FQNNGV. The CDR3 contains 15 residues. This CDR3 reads CASSSYGEVGYEQYF. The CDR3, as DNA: TGTGCCAGCAGCTCCTACGGGGAGGTCGGCTACGAGCAGTACTTC.

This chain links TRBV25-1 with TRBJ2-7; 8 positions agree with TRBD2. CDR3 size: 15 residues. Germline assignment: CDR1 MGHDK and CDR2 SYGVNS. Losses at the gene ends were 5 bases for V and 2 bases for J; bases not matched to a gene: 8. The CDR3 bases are TGTGCCAGCAGTCCGACGGGACTAGGACCCTACGAGCAGTACTTC. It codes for CASSPTGLGPYEQYF.

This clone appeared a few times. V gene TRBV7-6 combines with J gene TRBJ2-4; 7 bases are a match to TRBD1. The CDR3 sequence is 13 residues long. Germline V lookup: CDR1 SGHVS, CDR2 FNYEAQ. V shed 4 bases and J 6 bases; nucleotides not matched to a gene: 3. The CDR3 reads CASSSGTANIQYF. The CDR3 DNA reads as TGTGCCAGCAGCTCAGGGACAGCAAACATTCAGTACTTC.

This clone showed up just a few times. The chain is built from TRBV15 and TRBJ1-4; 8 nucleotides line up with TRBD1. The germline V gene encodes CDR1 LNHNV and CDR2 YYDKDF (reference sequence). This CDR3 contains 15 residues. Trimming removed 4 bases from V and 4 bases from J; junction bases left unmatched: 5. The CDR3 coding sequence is TGTGCCACCAGCAACGGACAGGGAGGTAATGAAAAACTGTTTTTT. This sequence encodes CATSNGQGGNEKLFF.

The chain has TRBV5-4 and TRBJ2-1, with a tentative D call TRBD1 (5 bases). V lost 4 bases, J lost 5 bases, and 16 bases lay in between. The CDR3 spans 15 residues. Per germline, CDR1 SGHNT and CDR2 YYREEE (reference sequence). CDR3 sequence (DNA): TGTGCCAGCAGCACCTGGACAACGGAACACAATGAGCAGTTCTTC. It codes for CASSTWTTEHNEQFF.

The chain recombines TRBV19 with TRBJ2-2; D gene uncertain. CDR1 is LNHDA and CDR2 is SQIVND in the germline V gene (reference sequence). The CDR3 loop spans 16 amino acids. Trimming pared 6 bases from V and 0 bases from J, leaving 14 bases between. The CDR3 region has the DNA TGTGCCAGTAGGATCAGGTATACCGCGAACACCGGGGAGCTGTTTTTT. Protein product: CASRIRYTANTGELFF.

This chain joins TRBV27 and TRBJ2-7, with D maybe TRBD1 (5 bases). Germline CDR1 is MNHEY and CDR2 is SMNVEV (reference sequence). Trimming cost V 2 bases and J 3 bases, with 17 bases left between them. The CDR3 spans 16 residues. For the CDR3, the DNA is TGTGCCAGCAGTTTACGACTCGATAAAGGGGACTACGAGCAGTACTTC. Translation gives CASSLRLDKGDYEQYF.

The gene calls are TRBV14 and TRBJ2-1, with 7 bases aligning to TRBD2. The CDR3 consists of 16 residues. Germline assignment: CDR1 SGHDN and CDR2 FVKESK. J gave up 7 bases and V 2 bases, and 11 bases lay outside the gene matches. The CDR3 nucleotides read TGTGCCAGCAGCCAAAGGCGGGAGCGTTATCCGAATGAGCAGTTCTTC. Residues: CASSQRRERYPNEQFF.

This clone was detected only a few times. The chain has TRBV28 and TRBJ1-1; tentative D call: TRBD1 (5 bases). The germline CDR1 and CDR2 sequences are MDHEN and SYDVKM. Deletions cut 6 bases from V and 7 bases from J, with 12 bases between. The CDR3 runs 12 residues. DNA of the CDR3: TGTGCCAGCAGCAAAATAACAGGTGAAGCTTTCTTT. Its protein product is CASSKITGEAFF.

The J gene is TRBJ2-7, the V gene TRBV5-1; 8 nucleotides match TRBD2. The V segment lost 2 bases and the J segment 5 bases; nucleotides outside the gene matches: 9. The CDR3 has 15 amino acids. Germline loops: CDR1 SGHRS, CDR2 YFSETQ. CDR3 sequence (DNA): TGCGCCAGCAGCTTAGGGCTTACTAGCGGAAACGAGCAGTACTTC. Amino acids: CASSLGLTSGNEQYF.

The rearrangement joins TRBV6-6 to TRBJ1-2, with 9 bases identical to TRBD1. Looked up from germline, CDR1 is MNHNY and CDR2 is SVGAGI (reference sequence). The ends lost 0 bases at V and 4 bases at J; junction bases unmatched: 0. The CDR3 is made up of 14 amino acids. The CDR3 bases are TGTGCCAGCAGTTACTCGGACAGGGGCTATGGCTACACCTTC. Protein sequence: CASSYSDRGYGYTF.

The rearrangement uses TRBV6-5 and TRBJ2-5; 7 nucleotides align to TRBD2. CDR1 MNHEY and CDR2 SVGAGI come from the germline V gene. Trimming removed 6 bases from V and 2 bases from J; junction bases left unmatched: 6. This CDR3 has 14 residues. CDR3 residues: CASSQRTRQETQYF. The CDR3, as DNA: TGTGCCAGCAGCCAACGGACTAGACAAGAGACCCAGTACTTC.